Listed here are 26 T cell receptor beta chains from one sample, sequenced in a study of T cells in Graves' hyperthyroidism and ophthalmopathy. RNA transcripts served as the template for amplifying TCR beta CDR3 regions. Using the HTBI primer set, a first-round RT-PCR was run on the TCR CDR3. TCRdb itself ran the multiplex PCR reads through MiXCR, one entry per CDR3 protein. This table has 650,000 to 750,000 distinct CDR3 sequences, 12% to 15% appearing once. The sequencing input was blood. The receptors come from a woman aged 18-29 years with Graves' hyperthyroidism.

This clonotype was found many times. The rearrangement links TRBV7-6 to TRBJ2-7; D gene ambiguous. The CDR3 loop spans 16 amino acids. Germline V gene data show CDR1 as SGHVS and CDR2 as FNYEAQ. The germline V and J ends were trimmed by 5 bases and 2 bases, with 19 bases remaining between them. Here the CDR3 reads CASSLPGPELTYEQYF. CDR3 DNA sequence: TGTGCCAGCAGCCTACCCGGCCCTGAGCTAACCTACGAGCAGTACTTC.

This clonotype appeared a few times. The rearrangement uses TRBV11-2 and TRBJ2-2; tentatively, D is TRBD1 (6 bases). Trimming stripped 7 bases from V and 3 bases from J, with 18 bases between. Germline V gene sequence: CDR1 SGHAT, CDR2 FQNNGV. CDR3 length: 16 amino acids. The CDR3 nucleotides read TGTGCCAGCACCCTACTCCGCAGGGGCGACACCGGGGAGCTGTTTTTT. Protein product: CASTLLRRGDTGELFF.

This clonotype was detected many times. The chain recombines TRBV30 with TRBJ2-1; possible D gene TRBD2, 5 bases. The CDR3 extends over 12 amino acids. V was cut by 7 bases and J by 2 bases, with 9 bases left in between. Germline values: CDR1 GTSNPN, CDR2 SVGIG (reference sequence). The CDR3 reads CASWTAYNEQFF. DNA of the CDR3: TGTGCCTCCTGGACTGCCTACAATGAGCAGTTCTTC. The full variable domain, in which reference TRBV30 and TRBJ2-1 provide the parts outside the CDR3, is SQTIHQWPATLVQPVGSPLSLECTVEGTSNPNLYWYRQAAGRGLQLLFYSVGIGQISSEVPQNLSASRPQDRQFILSSKKLLLSDSGFYLCASWTAYNEQFFGPGTRLTVL.

This clonotype was counted a few times. V gene TRBV6-2 or TRBV6-3 combines with J gene TRBJ2-7; D tentatively reads TRBD1 or TRBD2 (6 bases each). The V gene's germline CDR1 is MNHEY and CDR2 SVGEGT. The CDR3 has 16 amino acids. The V end was cut by 2 bases, the J end by 0 bases, with 14 bases between. The CDR3 reads CASSYVGGSTSYEQYF. Written as DNA, the CDR3 is TGTGCCAGCAGTTACGTGGGGGGCTCTACCTCCTACGAGCAGTACTTC.

This sequence joins TRBV29-1 and TRBJ2-1, with TRBD2 matching over 7 bases. The CDR3 is 12 residues long. Germline V gene data show CDR1 as SQVTM and CDR2 as ANQGSEA. After removal of 4 bases from V and 9 bases from J, the junction contained 6 bases not matched to a gene. The CDR3, as DNA: TGCAGCGTTGTGAGCGGGACTATTGAGCAGTTCTTC. It translates to CSVVSGTIEQFF.

There are many counts of this clonotype. The J gene is TRBJ1-3, the V gene TRBV7-9; D not certain. The CDR3 has 12 residues. With 10 bases removed from V and 2 bases from J, the gap between germline ends came to 9 bases. Germline assignment: CDR1 SEHNR and CDR2 FQNEAQ (reference sequence). DNA of the CDR3: TGTGCCACGTCGGAGGCTGGAAACACCATATATTTT. Its translation is CATSEAGNTIYF.

This clonotype was detected ten times or more. This chain joins TRBV11-2 and TRBJ2-3; D perhaps matches TRBD2 (6 bases). Germline loops: CDR1 SGHAT, CDR2 FQNNGV. The CDR3 is 15 amino acids. V was shortened by 6 bases and J by 4 bases, with 17 bases between the two germline ends. CDR3 sequence reads: CASSRELGVPDTQYF. In DNA, the CDR3 is TGTGCCAGCAGTCGGGAGCTAGGCGTCCCAGATACGCAGTATTTT.

This clonotype was found a few times. The chain employs TRBV28 and TRBJ2-4; a possible D gene is TRBD1 (5 bases). The CDR3 totals 16 residues. V shed 4 bases and J shed 1 base, with 14 bases lying between them. The germline gives CDR1 MDHEN, CDR2 SYDVKM. CDR3 sequence (DNA): TGTGCCAGCAGTTCCGACAGCGTTGGGGCCAAAAACATTCAGTACTTC. This gives the protein CASSSDSVGAKNIQYF.

The rearrangement links TRBV6-1 to TRBJ1-1, with D tentatively TRBD1 (6 bases). CDR3 length: 15 residues. The V gene lost 7 bases and the J gene lost 1 base, with 16 bases spanning the gap. Per the germline V gene, CDR1 is MNHNS and CDR2 is SASEGT. CDR3 bases: TGTGCCAGCATAGACGACAGGACCAGGAACACTGAAGCTTTCTTT. This codes for CASIDDRTRNTEAFF.

This clonotype was counted a few times. The chain joins TRBV9 to TRBJ2-1, with TRBD2 matching 10 bases. The CDR3 has 15 amino acids. Germline CDR1 reads SGDLS; CDR2 reads YYNGEE. The J segment lost 8 bases and the V segment lost 2 bases, leaving 7 bases of the junction unmatched. This chain's CDR3 is CASSVSGRGGDEQFF. CDR3 coding DNA: TGTGCCAGCAGCGTCAGCGGGAGGGGGGGGGATGAGCAGTTCTTC. Full variable domain (missing parts from reference TRBV9 and TRBJ2-1): DSGVTQTPKHLITATGQRVTLRCSPRSGDLSVYWYQQSLDQGLQFLIQYYNGEERAKGNILERFSAQQFPDLHSELNLSSLELGDSALYFCASSVSGRGGDEQFFGPGTRLTVL.

This clonotype was recorded at least ten times. The rearrangement joins TRBV18 to TRBJ1-4; TRBD1 agrees at 7 bases. The V and J ends lost 3 bases and 7 bases, in that order; junction bases with no gene match: 5. The germline V gene encodes CDR1 KGHSH and CDR2 LQKENI. This CDR3 is built from 14 residues. The CDR3 DNA reads as TGTGCCAGCTCACCTGCGGCAGGGGGTGAAAAACTGTTTTTT. It translates to CASSPAAGGEKLFF.

In this sample, this clonotype turned up once. This may be a read error: a much more frequent sequence differs by one nucleotide. The V and J genes are TRBV27 and TRBJ2-2; tentative D call: TRBD1 (5 bases). CDR3 length: 17 amino acids. V gave up 3 bases and J gave up 2 bases, with 16 bases separating them. Germline V gene sequence: CDR1 MNHEY, CDR2 SMNVEV (reference sequence). In nucleotides, the CDR3 is TGTGCCAGCAGTTTTTATAGAGACAGAGTTAACACCGGGGAGCTGTTTTTT. This codes for CASSFYRDRVNTGELFF.

There are many counts of this clonotype. The rearrangement links TRBV7-2 to TRBJ2-1; D is possibly TRBD2 (6 bases). The CDR3 runs 16 residues. Germline CDR1 is SGHTA and CDR2 is FQGNSA. V was cut by 1 base and J by 3 bases, with 13 bases left in between. CDR3 DNA sequence: TGTGCCAGCAGCTTAGTTTCGAGCGGGTACTACAATGAGCAGTTCTTC. It translates to CASSLVSSGYYNEQFF.

This clonotype was recorded at least ten times. The chain has TRBV10-3 and TRBJ2-7; TRBD2 agrees at 12 bases. V lost 0 bases, J lost 1 base, and 1 base stayed unmatched. The CDR3 is made up of 16 amino acids. Germline V gene data show CDR1 as ENHRY and CDR2 as SYGVKD. CDR3 bases: TGTGCCATCAGTGAGTCCACTAGCGGGAGGTCCTACGAGCAGTACTTC. Amino acid sequence: CAISESTSGRSYEQYF.

The chain employs TRBV28 and TRBJ2-3, with 11 bases fitting TRBD2. The V gene end was trimmed by 6 bases and the J gene end by 0 bases; junction bases not matched to a gene: 5. The CDR3 is made up of 16 amino acids. The germline gives CDR1 MDHEN, CDR2 SYDVKM. DNA of the CDR3: TGTGCCAGCAGCTTCGGGACTAGCGGAAGCACAGATACGCAGTATTTT. It codes for CASSFGTSGSTDTQYF.

This clonotype was found many times. This chain joins TRBV20-1 and TRBJ2-5; 9 bases map to TRBD1. This CDR3 is 17 amino acids long. V trimming: 3 bases; J trimming: 8 bases; junction bases outside the gene matches: 19. Germline V gene sequence: CDR1 DFQATT, CDR2 SNEGSKA (reference sequence). The CDR3 spells CSASRNRGLRSPRTQYF. The CDR3 DNA is TGCAGTGCTAGCAGGAACAGGGGGCTGAGGTCCCCGCGAACCCAGTACTTC.

In its sample, this clonotype was seen a few times. The chain is built from TRBV7-2 and TRBJ2-3; D unresolved. Between the trimmed V and J ends, which lost 5 bases and 2 bases, there was a span of 11 bases. Germline lookup yields CDR1 SGHTA and CDR2 FQGNSA. This CDR3 has 14 residues. CDR3 coding DNA: TGTGCCAGCAGCCCTGACTTTTTCACAGATACGCAGTATTTT. It codes for CASSPDFFTDTQYF.

This clonotype has a count of ten or more. The J gene is TRBJ2-6, the V gene TRBV29-1; no clear D gene. Trimming cost V 7 bases and J 2 bases, with 18 bases left between them. Germline loops: CDR1 SQVTM, CDR2 ANQGSEA. This CDR3 region has 16 residues. As DNA, the CDR3 is TGCAGCGGGCCTAGTCAACCTGGCCCTGGGGCCAACGTCCTGACTTTC. Its translation: CSGPSQPGPGANVLTF.

This rearrangement joins TRBV7-2 to TRBJ2-7, with D uncertain. Germline loops: CDR1 SGHTA, CDR2 FQGNSA. There are 15 residues in the CDR3. V lost 1 base and J 0 bases, leaving 10 bases between the germline ends. The CDR3 coding sequence is TGTGCCAGCAGCTTAGACATCCCGAGCTCCTACGAGCAGTACTTC. Translating gives CASSLDIPSSYEQYF.

In this sample, this clonotype turned up many times. The J gene is TRBJ1-1, the V gene TRBV30; D is uncertain. This CDR3 has 12 residues. CDR1 and CDR2 (germline): GTSNPN, SVGIG (reference sequence). V lost 5 bases, J lost 5 bases, and 12 bases lay in between. This CDR3 is CAWSHPVTEAFF. The CDR3 DNA reads as TGTGCCTGGTCCCATCCGGTGACTGAAGCTTTCTTT.

This clonotype has at least ten counts. This chain uses TRBV11-3 with TRBJ2-1; D remains ambiguous. V lost 3 bases to trimming and J lost 2 bases, with 5 bases between them. The CDR3 spans 13 residues. Germline V gene lookup returns CDR1 SGHNT and CDR2 YENEEA. CDR3 amino acids: CASSFETYNEQFF. DNA of the CDR3: TGTGCCAGCAGCTTCGAAACCTACAATGAGCAGTTCTTC.

This clonotype was seen repeatedly, ten times or more. The V call is TRBV30, the J call TRBJ2-7, with unresolved D. CDR1 and CDR2 (germline): GTSNPN, SVGIG (reference sequence). The CDR3 loop spans 11 amino acids. V was clipped by 2 bases and J by 1 base, with 3 bases between them. In nucleotides, the CDR3 is TGTGCCTGGAGTCATTCCTACGAGCAGTACTTC. Protein: CAWSHSYEQYF.

This clonotype was seen a few times. The V and J genes are TRBV7-9 and TRBJ2-1, with 7 bases that match TRBD2. CDR3 length equals 13 residues. CDR1 is SEHNR, CDR2 FQNEAQ, per germline (reference sequence). The trim removed 5 bases at V and 7 bases at J, leaving 5 bases unmatched. CDR3 sequence (DNA): TGTGCCAGCAGCCATGGGGGGGTGAATGAGCAGTTCTTC. This sequence encodes CASSHGGVNEQFF. The whole variable domain, remainder taken from reference TRBV7-9 and TRBJ2-1, is DTGVSQNPRHKITKRGQNVTFRCDPISEHNRLYWYRQTLGQGPEFLTYFQNEAQLEKSRLLSDRFSAERPKGSFSTLEIQRTEQGDSAMYLCASSHGGVNEQFFGPGTRLTVL.

This chain uses TRBV28 with TRBJ2-1; weak D call: TRBD1 (6 bases). Germline assignment: CDR1 MDHEN and CDR2 SYDVKM. Trimming removed 1 base at V and 13 bases at J, with 14 bases between. This CDR3 has 13 amino acids. In DNA, the CDR3 is TGTGCCAGCAGTTTATATCCAGGGGAGACCCAGTTCTTC. It specifies CASSLYPGETQFF. Together with reference TRBV28 and TRBJ2-1, the CDR3 gives the full variable domain: DVKVTQSSRYLVKRTGEKVFLECVQDMDHENMFWYRQDPGLGLRLIYFSYDVKMKEKGDIPEGYSVSREKKERFSLILESASTNQTSMYLCASSLYPGETQFFGPGTRLTVL.

V usage is TRBV5-1 and J usage is TRBJ2-1; possible D gene TRBD2, 6 bases. The germline V and J ends were trimmed by 2 bases and 2 bases, with 14 bases remaining between them. The CDR3 loop spans 16 amino acids. Germline V gene lookup returns CDR1 SGHRS and CDR2 YFSETQ. The CDR3 is CASSFTSGGTYNEQFF. CDR3 nucleotides: TGCGCCAGCAGCTTTACGTCCGGGGGAACCTACAATGAGCAGTTCTTC.

This clonotype was counted many times. The chain joins TRBV7-8 to TRBJ2-7; 13 bases match TRBD2. CDR3 length: 16 residues. Germline CDR1 and CDR2: SGHVS and FQNEAQ. Germline trimming cut 5 bases from V and 0 bases from J; bases unmatched to any gene: 4. CDR3 nucleotide sequence: TGTGCCAGCAGCACTCGGACTAGCGGGAGCTCCTACGAGCAGTACTTC. Translation: CASSTRTSGSSYEQYF.